This passage covers 27 T cell receptor beta chains from one sample sequenced in a study of cytomegalovirus exposure and HLA in healthy donors. Use of 60 Vbeta and 13 Jbeta primers characterized the PCR. The assay was immunoSEQ multiplex PCR, and TCRdb's table has in-frame clones only and misses some. This sample has 170,000 or so clones; 75% to 90% occur once, and the top ten carry around 0.69%. Sequencing input: PBMCs. The receptors derive from a boy under 18 in good health and CMV-seronegative.

The chain links TRBV7-2 to TRBJ1-2; tentative D call: TRBD1 (5 bases). Trimming removed 2 bases from V and 7 bases from J, with 11 bases in between. CDR3 length equals 13 residues. Germline CDR1 and CDR2: SGHTA and FQGNSA. CDR3: CASSLHGTGGYTF. Written as DNA, the CDR3 is TGTGCCAGCAGCTTACATGGGACTGGTGGCTACACCTTC.

The chain joins TRBV18 to TRBJ1-5; the D gene is possibly TRBD1 (6 bases). Trimming took 2 bases from V and 2 from J, leaving 13 bases between them. In germline, CDR1 is KGHSH, CDR2 LQKENI. The CDR3 runs to 16 residues. The CDR3 loop reads CASSPFEGVGNQPQHF. CDR3 nucleotide sequence: TGTGCCAGCTCACCATTCGAGGGGGTGGGCAATCAGCCCCAGCATTTT.

This chain uses TRBV7-6 with TRBJ1-1; no reliable D call. The CDR3 is made up of 14 amino acids. Germline CDR1 reads SGHVS; CDR2 reads FNYEAQ. V lost 1 base to trimming and J lost 1 base, with 7 bases between them. CDR3 coding DNA: TGTGCCAGCAGCTTAGGGGCTGCGAACACTGAAGCTTTCTTT. As protein: CASSLGAANTEAFF. Drawing the rest from reference TRBV7-6 and TRBJ1-1, the complete variable domain is GAGVSQSPRYKVTKRGQDVALRCDPISGHVSLYWYRQALGQGPEFLTYFNYEAQQDKSGLPNDRFSAERPEGSISTLTIQRTEQRDSAMYRCASSLGAANTEAFFGQGTRLTVV.

The chain links TRBV7-6 to TRBJ1-1; D remains unclear. V lost 2 bases to trimming and J lost 0 bases, with 22 bases between them. This CDR3 comprises 19 residues. Germline loops: CDR1 SGHVS, CDR2 FNYEAQ. CDR3 region: CASSLWHDGGISMNTEAFF. The CDR3 bases are TGTGCCAGCAGCTTATGGCACGACGGAGGTATCTCCATGAACACTGAAGCTTTCTTT.

This clone was counted a few times. V usage is TRBV19 and J usage is TRBJ1-4; weak D call: TRBD1 (5 bases). V lost 2 bases to trimming and J lost 7 bases, with 11 bases between them. CDR3 length: 14 amino acids. Germline CDR1 reads LNHDA; CDR2 reads SQIVND (reference sequence). The CDR3 nucleotides are TGTGCCAGTAGTATACCTGGGGCCGGTGAAAAACTGTTTTTT. Protein sequence: CASSIPGAGEKLFF.

The chain couples TRBV9 to TRBJ1-1; D may be TRBD1 (5 bases). V was shortened by 4 bases and J by 10 bases, with 17 bases between the two germline ends. The CDR3 is made up of 13 amino acids. Germline V CDR1 and CDR2: SGDLS, YYNGEE. The CDR3 here is CASSPSSGGGAFF. The CDR3 DNA reads TGTGCCAGCAGCCCTTCGAGTGGGGGGGGAGCTTTCTTT.

V and J are TRBV5-6 and TRBJ1-2, with 8 bases matching TRBD1. The trim removed 1 base at V and 8 bases at J, leaving 13 bases unmatched. CDR3 length equals 16 residues. The V gene's germline CDR1 is SGHDT and CDR2 YYEEEE. The CDR3: CASSLWAGGLIWGYTF. CDR3 DNA: TGTGCCAGCAGCTTGTGGGCAGGGGGCCTTATCTGGGGCTACACCTTC.

This clone occurred once. This chain joins TRBV7-2 and TRBJ2-7; D remains unclear. Germline V gives CDR1 SGHTA, CDR2 FQGNSA. The V end lost 2 bases, the J end lost 2 bases, and 10 bases lay between the germline ends. The CDR3 sequence is 14 residues long. The CDR3, as DNA: TGTGCCAGCAGCTTAATGGGCACCACCTACGAGCAGTACTTC. Protein sequence: CASSLMGTTYEQYF. The entire variable domain, with the rest obtained from reference TRBV7-2 and TRBJ2-7, is as follows: GAGVSQSPSNKVTEKGKDVELRCDPISGHTALYWYRQSLGQGLEFLIYFQGNSAPDKSGLPSDRFSAERTGGSVSTLTIQRTQQEDSAVYLCASSLMGTTYEQYFGPGTRLTVT.

The CDR3 loop reads CASRNRSANIQYF. DNA of the CDR3: TGTGCCAGCAGAAACAGATCAGCTAACATTCAGTACTTC. The chain recombines TRBV5-6 with TRBJ2-4; D unclear. Trimming left V 5 bases short and J 7 bases short, with 13 bases between. Per the germline V gene, CDR1 is SGHDT and CDR2 is YYEEEE. The CDR3 loop spans 13 amino acids.

The rearrangement uses TRBV5-6 and TRBJ2-1, with a possible D match to TRBD2 (6 bases). The V gene's germline CDR1 is SGHDT and CDR2 YYEEEE. CDR3 length: 17 amino acids. The germline V and J ends were trimmed by 6 bases and 0 bases, with 19 bases remaining between them. CDR3 protein: CASNSNAGMSSYNEQFF. CDR3 bases: TGTGCCAGCAACTCGAACGCGGGGATGAGCTCCTACAATGAGCAGTTCTTC.

This chain joins TRBV5-1 and TRBJ2-2, with D tentatively TRBD1 (6 bases). This CDR3 has 15 amino acids. Germline lookup yields CDR1 SGHRS and CDR2 YFSETQ. Trimming pared 4 bases from V and 0 bases from J, leaving 10 bases between. The CDR3 DNA reads TGCGCCAGCAGCGCTAGGACAGCGAACACCGGGGAGCTGTTTTTT. This sequence encodes CASSARTANTGELFF.

The chain joins TRBV10-3 to TRBJ2-7; 8 bases map to TRBD1. The CDR3 is 15 residues long. Trimming took 0 bases from V and 7 from J; bases not matched to a gene: 8. CDR1 and CDR2 (germline): ENHRY, SYGVKD. The CDR3 DNA reads as TGTGCCATCAGTGAGTCGCCGGACAGGGCTCAAGAGCAGTACTTC. Translating gives CAISESPDRAQEQYF.

To note about this clone: The junction departs from the called germline gene at one end, perhaps through a read error. The chain recombines TRBV7-2 with TRBJ1-2, with D perhaps TRBD1 (5 bases). CDR1 is SGHTA and CDR2 is FQGNSA in the germline V gene. The CDR3 is made up of 13 amino acids. Written as DNA, the CDR3 is TGTGCCAGCAGCCGTCCCGGGGCGGGACTAAGCGCCTTC. This encodes CASSRPGAGLSAF.

The chain joins TRBV11-3 to TRBJ1-1, with a tentative D call TRBD1 (5 bases). V was trimmed by 0 bases and J by 7 bases, leaving 12 bases between them. Germline V CDR1 and CDR2: SGHNT, YENEEA. The CDR3 covers 14 residues. CDR3 coding DNA: TGTGCCAGCAGCTTAGAGGTGGGGCAGCATGAAGCTTTCTTT. This translates into CASSLEVGQHEAFF.

This clone was found a few times. The genes are TRBV23-1 and TRBJ1-5; a possible D gene is TRBD1 (5 bases). TRBV23-1 is an open reading frame whose function is uncertain. Trimming stripped 0 bases from V and 1 base from J, with 19 bases between. The CDR3 is 19 amino acids. CDR3 nucleotides: TGCGCCAGCAGTCAATCGGAGGAGGGGCCCCTATCGAGCAATCAGCCCCAGCATTTT. This encodes CASSQSEEGPLSSNQPQHF.

The chain links TRBV7-9 to TRBJ1-2; the D gene is possibly TRBD1 (6 bases). Germline V lookup: CDR1 SEHNR, CDR2 FQNEAQ (reference sequence). CDR3 length equals 14 residues. Trimming took 5 bases from V and 3 from J, leaving 13 bases between them. The CDR3 coding sequence is TGTGCCAGCAGCCCGGAGGGGGGGGACTATGGCTACACCTTC. Its protein product is CASSPEGGDYGYTF.

The chain employs TRBV11-2 and TRBJ2-5, with D unclear. The V end was cut by 3 bases, the J end by 0 bases, with 5 bases between. The germline V gene encodes CDR1 SGHAT and CDR2 FQNNGV. The CDR3 extends over 13 amino acids. CDR3 nucleotides: TGTGCCAGCAGCTTCCTGTACCAAGAGACCCAGTACTTC. It yields the protein CASSFLYQETQYF.

The rearrangement uses TRBV14 and TRBJ2-2, with a tentative D call TRBD1 (6 bases). Germline CDR1 and CDR2: SGHDN and FVKESK. This CDR3 has 13 amino acids. Trimming cost V 2 bases and J 6 bases, with 7 bases left between them. CDR3 nucleotides: TGTGCCAGCAGCCAATGGACAGCCGGGGAGCTGTTTTTT. Amino acid sequence: CASSQWTAGELFF.

The chain combines TRBV21-1 with TRBJ2-3; no check of the table's D call, TRBD1, against the DNA was made. TRBV21-1 is assigned pseudogene status. The CDR3 sequence is 15 residues long. This chain's CDR3 is CASSGHQNHTDTQYF. The CDR3 DNA reads TGTGCCAGCAGCGGGCATCAAAACCACACAGATACGCAGTATTTT.

The chain couples TRBV7-2 to TRBJ1-2, with 7 bases fitting TRBD1. CDR1 is SGHTA and CDR2 is FQGNSA in the germline V gene. With 4 bases clipped from V and 2 bases from J, the junction kept 7 bases outside the gene matches. This CDR3 has 15 residues. This CDR3 is CASSWLQGNNYGYTF. For the CDR3, the DNA is TGTGCCAGCAGCTGGCTACAGGGGAACAACTATGGCTACACCTTC.

In its sample, this clone was seen a few times. This chain connects TRBV18 to TRBJ1-3; the match to TRBD1 covers 10 bases. The CDR3 is 16 amino acids. The V segment lost 3 bases and the J segment 2 bases; nucleotides outside the gene matches: 4. Germline CDR1 is KGHSH and CDR2 is LQKENI. The CDR3 protein is CASSPGQGSTGNTIYF. CDR3 DNA: TGTGCCAGCTCACCGGGACAGGGGAGTACTGGAAACACCATATATTTT. Based on the CDR3 plus reference TRBV18 and TRBJ1-3, the full variable domain is NAGVMQNPRHLVRRRGQEARLRCSPMKGHSHVYWYRQLPEEGLKFMVYLQKENIIDESGMPKERFSAEFPKEGPSILRIQQVVRGDSAAYFCASSPGQGSTGNTIYFGEGSWLTVV.

The V and J genes are TRBV6-1 and TRBJ1-3, with D hard to call. CDR3 size: 15 residues. The germline gives CDR1 MNHNS, CDR2 SASEGT. V was shortened by 5 bases and J by 8 bases, with 19 bases between the two germline ends. CDR3 loop: CASSIQEGKEDTIYF. CDR3 nucleotides: TGTGCCAGCAGTATCCAGGAGGGAAAGGAGGACACCATATATTTT.

The chain has TRBV6-4 and TRBJ2-1; possible D gene TRBD1, 5 bases. The CDR3 contains 15 residues. CDR1 MRHNA and CDR2 SNTAGT come from the germline V gene. The germline V and J ends were trimmed by 3 bases and 4 bases, with 13 bases remaining between them. In DNA, the CDR3 is TGTGCCAGCAGTGAGGCGGCAGGGCTGTACAATGAGCAGTTCTTC. This sequence encodes CASSEAAGLYNEQFF.

The V call is TRBV11-2, the J call TRBJ1-3; 9 bases are shared with TRBD1. Germline values: CDR1 SGHAT, CDR2 FQNNGV. The J segment lost 6 bases and the V segment lost 3 bases, leaving 3 bases of the junction unmatched. CDR3 size: 14 residues. Written as DNA, the CDR3 is TGTGCCAGCAGCTTGCGGGACAGGGCAAACACCATATATTTT. Residues: CASSLRDRANTIYF.

The gene calls are TRBV19 and TRBJ1-2, with 9 bases aligning to TRBD1. The CDR3 runs 14 residues. Germline lookup yields CDR1 LNHDA and CDR2 SQIVND (reference sequence). Trimming took 1 base from V and 6 from J; bases not matched to a gene: 3. CDR3 sequence reads: CASSIVYRGHGYTF. CDR3 in DNA: TGTGCCAGTAGTATAGTGTACAGGGGGCATGGCTACACCTTC.

This chain links TRBV30 with TRBJ2-3; D possibly corresponds to TRBD2 (5 bases). Germline V gives CDR1 GTSNPN, CDR2 SVGIG (reference sequence). CDR3 length: 16 residues. V lost 1 base and J 2 bases, leaving 16 bases between the germline ends. Written as DNA, the CDR3 is TGTGCCTGGAGTGGGACCACACGGGGAACCACAGATACGCAGTATTTT. Amino acid sequence: CAWSGTTRGTTDTQYF.

V and J are TRBV5-1 and TRBJ2-2, with 8 bases lining up with TRBD1. With V trimmed by 0 bases and J by 5 bases, 0 bases remained unmatched. CDR1 SGHRS and CDR2 YFSETQ come from the germline V gene. This CDR3 has 14 residues. CDR3 residues: CASSLGQGTGELFF. The CDR3 region has the DNA TGCGCCAGCAGCTTGGGACAGGGGACCGGGGAGCTGTTTTTT.